Shown below are 20 T cell receptor beta chains from a single sample sequenced in a study of blood T cell repertoires in COVID-19. The repertoire was sequenced with immunoSEQ multiplex PCR; TCRdb's copy has only in-frame clones and lacks some. The sample has 230,000 or so clones, about nine tenths seen once. The sample consisted of PBMCs or T cells enriched from blood (not recorded which). The receptors were gathered from a young woman who had recovered from COVID-19.

J is TRBJ2-2 and V is TRBV6-2 or TRBV6-3; D might be TRBD1 (5 bases). Per the germline V gene, CDR1 is MNHEY and CDR2 is SVGEGT. CDR3 length: 16 residues. V lost 2 bases and J 6 bases, leaving 16 bases between the germline ends. CDR3 sequence reads: CASSYRRAERAGELFF. The CDR3 nucleotides are TGTGCCAGCAGTTACCGCAGGGCCGAAAGGGCCGGGGAGCTGTTTTTT.

The chain carries TRBV5-8 and TRBJ1-1; D not certain. Trimming removed 4 bases at V and 0 bases at J, with 7 bases between. The CDR3 has 13 residues. Germline CDR1 reads SGHTS; CDR2 reads YDEGEE. CDR3 region: CASSTVMNTEAFF. The CDR3, as DNA: TGTGCCAGCAGCACAGTTATGAACACTGAAGCTTTCTTT. Full variable domain (remainder filled in from reference TRBV5-8 and TRBJ1-1): EAGVTQSPTHLIKTRGQQATLRCSPISGHTSVYWYQQALGLGLQFLLWYDEGEERNRGNFPPRFSGRQFPNYSSELNVNALELEDSALYLCASSTVMNTEAFFGQGTRLTVV.

The chain couples TRBV9 to TRBJ2-1; D may be TRBD2 (6 bases). The CDR3 loop spans 16 amino acids. Germline CDR1 SGDLS, CDR2 YYNGEE. Trimming pared 0 bases from V and 4 bases from J, leaving 14 bases between. The CDR3 DNA reads as TGTGCCAGCAGCGTAGCTGGGGCGGGGAGGTACAATGAGCAGTTCTTC. Encoded protein: CASSVAGAGRYNEQFF.

The chain couples TRBV10-3 to TRBJ2-3, with a possible D match to TRBD2 (6 bases). Trimming took 0 bases from V and 2 from J, leaving 9 bases between them. This CDR3 comprises 15 residues. Germline assignment: CDR1 ENHRY and CDR2 SYGVKD. The CDR3 is CAISESSGNTDTQYF. The CDR3 nucleotides read TGTGCCATCAGTGAGTCTAGCGGAAACACAGATACGCAGTATTTT.

The CDR3 loop reads CASSDPTGPPGVYGYTF. CDR3 coding DNA: TGTGCCAGCAGTGATCCTACCGGGCCTCCGGGAGTCTATGGCTACACCTTC. The genes are TRBV25-1 and TRBJ1-2; no clear D gene. The CDR3 totals 17 residues. V dropped 3 bases and J dropped 4 bases, with 21 bases sitting between them. Looked up from germline, CDR1 is MGHDK and CDR2 is SYGVNS.

The V call is TRBV20-1, the J call TRBJ2-7; 10 bases match TRBD2. V was clipped by 3 bases and J by 4 bases; unmatched bases: 12. This CDR3 comprises 16 residues. Germline CDR1 reads DFQATT; CDR2 reads SNEGSKA (reference sequence). CDR3: CSASGGSGGSFYEQYF. Written as DNA, the CDR3 is TGCAGTGCTAGTGGTGGTAGCGGGGGGTCCTTTTACGAGCAGTACTTC.

This chain joins TRBV15 and TRBJ1-5; D remains ambiguous. The CDR3 spans 14 residues. Per the germline V gene, CDR1 is LNHNV and CDR2 is YYDKDF (reference sequence). Trimming removed 3 bases at V and 0 bases at J, with 6 bases between. CDR3 loop: CATSSYSSNQPQHF. The CDR3 region has the DNA TGTGCCACCAGCAGCTACAGTAGCAATCAGCCCCAGCATTTT.

This clone was picked up a small number of times. CDR3 protein: CASSLEQNTGELFF. CDR3 bases: TGTGCCAGCAGCTTGGAACAGAACACCGGGGAGCTGTTTTTT. V is TRBV5-4 and J is TRBJ2-2; no reliable D call. The length of the CDR3 is 14 residues. Per the germline V gene, CDR1 is SGHNT and CDR2 is YYREEE (reference sequence). Trimming removed 0 bases at V and 1 base at J, with 4 bases between.

This clone was picked up a small number of times. This chain joins TRBV29-1 and TRBJ1-1; TRBD1 agrees at 10 bases. This CDR3 comprises 11 residues. Germline V lookup: CDR1 SQVTM, CDR2 ANQGSEA. CDR3 in amino acids: CRSGQGTEAFF. The CDR3, as DNA: TGCAGGTCGGGACAGGGGACTGAAGCTTTCTTT.

CDR3 protein: CASNTGVNTEAFF. CDR3 nucleotide sequence: TGTGCCAGTAACACAGGGGTGAACACTGAAGCTTTCTTT. The V call is TRBV19, the J call TRBJ1-1; 7 nucleotides align to TRBD1. The V gene end was trimmed by 7 bases and the J gene end by 0 bases; junction bases not matched to a gene: 2. Germline V CDR1 and CDR2: LNHDA, SQIVND (reference sequence). This CDR3 comprises 13 residues.

The chain links TRBV27 to TRBJ2-5; TRBD2 matches 9 bases. This CDR3 region has 15 residues. The J segment lost 0 bases and the V segment lost 3 bases, leaving 2 bases of the junction unmatched. CDR1 and CDR2 from the germline V gene are MNHEY and SMNVEV (reference sequence). CDR3 residues: CASSFKRGDQETQYF. In nucleotides, the CDR3 is TGTGCCAGCAGTTTCAAGCGGGGGGACCAAGAGACCCAGTACTTC.

The chain links TRBV7-9 to TRBJ1-2; maybe TRBD1 (6 bases). V lost 4 bases to trimming and J lost 2 bases, with 14 bases between them. The CDR3 covers 15 residues. Germline V gives CDR1 SEHNR, CDR2 FQNEAQ (reference sequence). The CDR3 nucleotides are TGTGCCAGCAGCTCTGGACAGCGTCCCAACTATGGCTACACCTTC. The encoded protein is CASSSGQRPNYGYTF.

V and J are TRBV5-6 and TRBJ1-5; maybe TRBD1 (5 bases). CDR3 length: 15 residues. The germline gives CDR1 SGHDT, CDR2 YYEEEE. Trimming shortened V by 4 bases and J by 3 bases, and 14 bases separated the two germline ends. The CDR3 here is CASSHMGRDNQPQHF. CDR3 DNA: TGTGCCAGCAGCCATATGGGGCGGGACAATCAGCCCCAGCATTTT.

The chain couples TRBV9 to TRBJ2-7, with 8 positions matching TRBD1. The V gene's germline CDR1 is SGDLS and CDR2 YYNGEE. There are 14 residues in the CDR3. J gave up 3 bases and V 4 bases, and 6 bases lay outside the gene matches. The CDR3 region is CASSSGQGLYEQYF. CDR3 coding DNA: TGTGCCAGCAGCTCCGGACAGGGACTCTACGAGCAGTACTTC.

This chain connects TRBV3-1 (or the pseudogene TRBV3-2) to TRBJ2-1, with a tentative D call TRBD2 (7 bases). The V end was cut by 4 bases, the J end by 0 bases, with 10 bases between. Germline CDR1 and CDR2: LGHDT and YNNKEL (reference sequence). There are 15 residues in the CDR3. This CDR3 is CASSLGGLSYNEQFF. CDR3 sequence (DNA): TGTGCCAGCAGCCTCGGGGGGCTCTCCTACAATGAGCAGTTCTTC.

This chain links TRBV7-4 with TRBJ1-1, with TRBD1 identical over 8 bases. CDR1 SGHVT and CDR2 SQSDAQ come from the germline V gene. The CDR3 totals 13 residues. The junction had 0 bases not matched to a gene; V was cut back by 2 bases and J by 4 bases. Written as DNA, the CDR3 is TGTGCCAGCAGCTTAACAGGGGGCACTGAAGCTTTCTTT. Translated: CASSLTGGTEAFF. Variable domain in full (rest from reference TRBV7-4 and TRBJ1-1): GAGVSQSPRYKVAKRGRDVALRCDSISGHVTLYWYRQTLGQGSEVLTYSQSDAQRDKSGRPSGRFSAERPERSVSTLKIQRTEQGDSAVYLCASSLTGGTEAFFGQGTRLTVV.

The chain recombines TRBV3-1 (or the pseudogene TRBV3-2) with TRBJ1-2, with 7 nucleotides matching TRBD1. The junction had 11 bases not matched to a gene; V was cut back by 5 bases and J by 8 bases. CDR1 is LGHDT, CDR2 YNNKEL, per germline (reference sequence). The CDR3 totals 14 residues. In nucleotides, the CDR3 is TGTGCCAGCAGCGGAGATACAGGGGCGAGAGGCTACACCTTC. Protein sequence: CASSGDTGARGYTF.

V and J are TRBV6-4 and TRBJ2-1; the D is unclear. Germline values: CDR1 MRHNA, CDR2 SNTAGT. CDR3 length equals 14 residues. V was shortened by 3 bases and J by 4 bases, with 10 bases between the two germline ends. CDR3 DNA sequence: TGTGCCAGCAGTGAGGGCCAGGATTACAATGAGCAGTTCTTC. It translates to CASSEGQDYNEQFF.

The rearrangement uses TRBV5-1 and TRBJ1-6; TRBD1 matches at 7 bases. Germline V gene lookup returns CDR1 SGHRS and CDR2 YFSETQ. The length of the CDR3 is 16 residues. V dropped 0 bases and J dropped 3; count of bases not matched to a gene: 3. The CDR3: CASSLEAGGYNSPLHF. The DNA of the CDR3 is TGCGCCAGCAGCTTGGAGGCAGGGGGCTATAATTCACCCCTCCACTTT.

The J gene is TRBJ1-2, the V gene TRBV6-1, with 7 bases aligning to TRBD1. CDR1 and CDR2 (germline): MNHNS, SASEGT. The V gene end was trimmed by 0 bases and the J gene end by 8 bases; junction bases not matched to a gene: 9. CDR3 size: 15 residues. The CDR3 sequence: CASSEAEGQQEGYTF. The CDR3 DNA is TGTGCCAGCAGTGAAGCTGAGGGACAGCAAGAAGGCTACACCTTC.